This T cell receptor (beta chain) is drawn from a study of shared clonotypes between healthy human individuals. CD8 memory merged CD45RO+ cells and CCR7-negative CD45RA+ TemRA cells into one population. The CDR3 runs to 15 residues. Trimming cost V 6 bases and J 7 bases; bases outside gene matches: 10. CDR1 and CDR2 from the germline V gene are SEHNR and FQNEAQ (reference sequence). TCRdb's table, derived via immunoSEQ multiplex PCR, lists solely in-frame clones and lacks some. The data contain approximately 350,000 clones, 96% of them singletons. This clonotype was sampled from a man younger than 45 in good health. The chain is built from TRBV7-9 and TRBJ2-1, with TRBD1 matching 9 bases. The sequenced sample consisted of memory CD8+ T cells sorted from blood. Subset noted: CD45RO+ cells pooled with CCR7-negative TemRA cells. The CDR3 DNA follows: TGTGCCAGCAGTTTCTTAGGACAGGGGTTTAATGAGCAGTTCTTC. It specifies CASSFLGQGFNEQFF. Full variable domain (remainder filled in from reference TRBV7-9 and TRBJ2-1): DTGVSQNPRHKITKRGQNVTFRCDPISEHNRLYWYRQTLGQGPEFLTYFQNEAQLEKSRLLSDRFSAERPKGSFSTLEIQRTEQGDSAMYLCASSFLGQGFNEQFFGPGTRLTVL.